This T cell receptor (beta chain) was identified in a study of siplizumab effects on memory and regulatory T cells. Study-level findings and limits: Suppressive function of proliferating Tregs from siplizumab cultures was not confirmed. There were only a minor fraction of alloreactive clones that mapped to unstimulated subsets. The study found naive T cells seemingly more diverse than memory cells and seemingly major alloresponse contributors. The authors could not assign a naive or memory phenotype to roughly 75-95% of proliferating CD4+ or CD8+ clones.

A word on this clone: Its matching antigen is unknown.

Here immunoSEQ multiplex PCR was the method, and the copy in TCRdb shows in-frame clones only, minus some. The sample comprises roughly 75,000 clones, 90% to 95% of which are singletons, and 4.5% to 6.5% rests with the top ten. The clonotype was recovered from a human donor in good health. Sequencing was carried out using CD8+ T cells sorted from blood.

The CDR3 bases are TGTGCCAGCAGCCTAACCGGGACACCGGCCCATGGCTACACCTTC. The encoded protein is CASSLTGTPAHGYTF. This chain uses TRBV11-2 with TRBJ1-2; possibly TRBD1 for D (6 bases). Trimming took off 5 bases at V and 6 bases at J, with 19 bases between the two ends. The CDR3 runs to 15 residues. Germline CDR1 reads SGHAT; CDR2 reads FQNNGV.